This T cell receptor (beta chain) was sequenced during a study of T cell changes during pregnancy in multiple sclerosis. Repertoires were generated with immunoSEQ multiplex PCR, while TCRdb's copy carries only in-frame clones and drops some. In the table there are about 80,000 clones, 92% of which are singletons. From germline, CDR1 is MNHEY and CDR2 SVGAGI. The CDR3 sequence is 15 residues long. V lost 2 bases, J lost 4 bases, and 6 bases stayed unmatched. The sequence derives from a female donor with multiple sclerosis, enrolled in a pregnancy study. Sample: peripheral blood, taken before pregnancy. The chain links TRBV6-5 to TRBJ2-3, with 7 nucleotides matching TRBD2. The CDR3 DNA sequence: TGTGCCAGCAGTTACGGGGGGGGGTTCCCAGATACGCAGTATTTT. Its protein product is CASSYGGGFPDTQYF.